The 28 T cell receptor beta chains below come from one sample, sequenced in a study of blood T cell repertoires in COVID-19. Measured with immunoSEQ multiplex PCR; TCRdb has only the in-frame clones, and not every one. Found here are 200,000 or so clones, roughly 90% of them singletons; the top ten hold 3% to 4.5%. Sequencing was performed on PBMCs or T cells enriched from blood (not recorded which). All receptors come from a woman aged 35 to 49 with acute COVID-19.

The V call is TRBV27, the J call TRBJ1-5, with 9 bases matching TRBD1. In germline, CDR1 is MNHEY, CDR2 SMNVEV (reference sequence). The CDR3 consists of 17 residues. J gave up 0 bases and V 10 bases, and 13 bases lay outside the gene matches. The CDR3 sequence is CATRGQGFHSSNQPQHF. The CDR3 region has the DNA TGTGCCACCCGCGGACAGGGGTTTCATAGTAGCAATCAGCCCCAGCATTTT.

The J gene is TRBJ1-2, the V gene TRBV27; 9 bases map to TRBD1. The CDR3 length is 16 residues. CDR1 is MNHEY, CDR2 SMNVEV, per germline (reference sequence). V lost 2 bases and J lost 3; bases outside the gene matches: 7. The CDR3 region is CASSLGSTGGYYGYTF. Here the CDR3 DNA reads TGTGCCAGCAGTTTAGGGTCGACAGGGGGATACTATGGCTACACCTTC.

CDR3 protein: CASLLAGPYEKLFF. CDR3 bases: TGTGCCAGCCTCCTGGCGGGGCCCTATGAAAAACTGTTTTTT. The V gene is TRBV5-6, the J gene TRBJ1-4, with a possible D match to TRBD1 (5 bases). The CDR3 length is 14 residues. V was cut by 7 bases and J by 6 bases, with 16 bases left in between. CDR1 is SGHDT, CDR2 YYEEEE, per germline.

The CDR3 region is CASSTPAGSLGNTGELFF. The CDR3 region has the DNA TGTGCCAGCAGCACTCCCGCGGGATCCCTTGGGAACACCGGGGAGCTGTTTTTT. V usage is TRBV4-2 and J usage is TRBJ2-2; TRBD2 might be the D (6 bases). Germline CDR1 reads LGHNA; CDR2 reads YNFKEQ. Trimming cost V 5 bases and J 1 base, with 20 bases left between them. The CDR3 covers 18 residues.

This sequence joins TRBV9 and TRBJ1-1; 7 bases agree with TRBD1. Germline V gives CDR1 SGDLS, CDR2 YYNGEE. The CDR3 has 15 residues. The J segment lost 1 base and the V segment lost 2 bases, leaving 5 bases of the junction unmatched. The DNA of the CDR3 is TGTGCCAGCAGCGTCTTGACAGGGAGGAACACTGAAGCTTTCTTT. Translation gives CASSVLTGRNTEAFF.

This chain uses TRBV3-1 (or the pseudogene TRBV3-2) with TRBJ2-5; tentatively, D is TRBD1 (6 bases). V lost 3 bases and J lost 2, with 13 bases in between. Germline V gene sequence: CDR1 LGHDT, CDR2 YNNKEL (reference sequence). CDR3 length equals 15 residues. The chain's CDR3 is CASSHGTQRQETQYF. CDR3 DNA sequence: TGTGCCAGCAGCCACGGGACACAGCGACAAGAGACCCAGTACTTC.

This chain joins TRBV29-1 and TRBJ1-2; D is possibly TRBD1 (5 bases). Germline V CDR1 and CDR2: SQVTM, ANQGSEA. This CDR3 region has 14 residues. V lost 6 bases, J lost 7 bases, and 21 bases lay in between. The CDR3 nucleotides are TGCAGCGTAGCAACTGAGACAGCCCCTGGTGGCTACACCTTC. Amino acids: CSVATETAPGGYTF. The whole variable domain, filled in from reference TRBV29-1 and TRBJ1-2, reads SAVISQKPSRDICQRGTSLTIQCQVDSQVTMMFWYRQQPGQSLTLIATANQGSEATYESGFVIDKFPISRPNLTFSTLTVSNMSPEDSSIYLCSVATETAPGGYTFGSGTRLTVV.

The chain carries TRBV5-1 and TRBJ1-3; the match to TRBD1 covers 8 bases. V lost 4 bases to trimming and J lost 3 bases; unmatched junction nucleotides: 18. This CDR3 comprises 19 residues. The germline gives CDR1 SGHRS, CDR2 YFSETQ. This chain's CDR3 is CASSNQGPDRGPSGNTIYF. The CDR3 DNA sequence: TGCGCCAGCAGCAATCAAGGACCCGACAGGGGTCCAAGTGGAAACACCATATATTTT.

V is TRBV21-1 and J is TRBJ2-7; the listed D gene, TRBD1, was not tested against the DNA. TRBV21-1 is a documented pseudogene. The length of the CDR3 is 17 residues. The CDR3 is CASSKRFGIGQCSEQYV. For the CDR3, the DNA is TGTGCCAGCAGCAAAAGATTTGGGATTGGACAGTGTAGCGAGCAGTACGTC.

V usage is TRBV28 and J usage is TRBJ1-5; 10 bases agree with TRBD1. The CDR3 length is 15 residues. CDR1 is MDHEN and CDR2 is SYDVKM in the germline V gene. V gave up 5 bases and J gave up 9 bases; unmatched junction bases: 10. The CDR3 here is CASSPTGTGDRPQHF. The DNA for the CDR3 is TGTGCCAGCAGTCCCACCGGGACAGGGGATCGGCCCCAGCATTTT.

This chain joins TRBV7-9 and TRBJ1-1; 11 bases match TRBD1. J gave up 12 bases and V 4 bases, and 10 bases lay outside the gene matches. This CDR3 has 14 residues. Germline V CDR1 and CDR2: SEHNR, FQNEAQ (reference sequence). CDR3 in amino acids: CASSSNRDRGKPFF. The CDR3 DNA reads as TGTGCCAGCAGCTCCAACCGGGACAGGGGGAAACCTTTCTTT.

This chain uses TRBV7-8 with TRBJ2-3; TRBD2 might be the D (6 bases). Trimming shortened V by 5 bases and J by 6 bases, and 21 bases separated the two germline ends. The CDR3 runs 16 residues. CDR1 and CDR2 (germline): SGHVS, FQNEAQ. The CDR3 nucleotides are TGTGCCAGCAGCGAAGACCCGGGGGATCTGTCCGATACGCAGTATTTT. Amino acid sequence: CASSEDPGDLSDTQYF. The whole variable domain, remainder taken from reference TRBV7-8 and TRBJ2-3, is GAGVSQSPRYKVAKRGQDVALRCDPISGHVSLFWYQQALGQGPEFLTYFQNEAQLDKSGLPSDRFFAERPEGSVSTLKIQRTQQEDSAVYLCASSEDPGDLSDTQYFGPGTRLTVL.

The V call is TRBV7-2, the J call TRBJ1-4; tentative D call: TRBD1 (6 bases). Germline V gene sequence: CDR1 SGHTA, CDR2 FQGNSA. Trimming took 5 bases from V and 3 from J, leaving 10 bases between them. The CDR3 has 14 amino acids. CDR3 nucleotide sequence: TGTGCCAGCAGCCCGACAGGCTCTAATGAAAAACTGTTTTTT. Its protein is CASSPTGSNEKLFF.

The chain is built from TRBV27 and TRBJ1-1; D is ambiguous. V was pared by 2 bases and J by 1 base, with 8 bases between. The V gene's germline CDR1 is MNHEY and CDR2 SMNVEV (reference sequence). This CDR3 contains 14 residues. For the CDR3, the DNA is TGTGCCAGCAGTTTACGAGGGAGGAACACTGAAGCTTTCTTT. Protein product: CASSLRGRNTEAFF.

This clone was observed a handful of times. The chain employs TRBV6-1 and TRBJ1-1; 7 positions match TRBD1. The CDR3 consists of 12 residues. Germline trimming cut 3 bases from V and 10 bases from J; bases unmatched to any gene: 5. Germline V gene lookup returns CDR1 MNHNS and CDR2 SASEGT. CDR3 bases: TGTGCCAGCAGTGAGGGACAGCGATTAGCTTTCTTT. The encoded protein is CASSEGQRLAFF.

The gene calls are TRBV19 and TRBJ1-5; D not resolved. Germline V gives CDR1 LNHDA, CDR2 SQIVND (reference sequence). Trimming cost V 3 bases and J 5 bases, with 26 bases left between them. The CDR3 totals 19 residues. DNA for the CDR3: TGTGCCAGTAGTATGGATAGGCCGAGGCCGCAGACTATCCATCAGCCCCAGCATTTT. Translated, it gives CASSMDRPRPQTIHQPQHF.

This clone has more than one count but fewer than ten. The V and J genes are TRBV7-6 and TRBJ1-4, with 9 nucleotides matching TRBD1. The CDR3 totals 16 residues. With 5 bases clipped from V and 5 bases from J, the junction kept 9 bases outside the gene matches. CDR1 is SGHVS and CDR2 is FNYEAQ in the germline V gene. The CDR3 reads CASSGPTGGQNEKLFF. CDR3 sequence (DNA): TGTGCCAGCAGCGGACCAACAGGGGGCCAAAATGAAAAACTGTTTTTT. The complete variable domain, with remaining parts taken from reference TRBV7-6 and TRBJ1-4, reads GAGVSQSPRYKVTKRGQDVALRCDPISGHVSLYWYRQALGQGPEFLTYFNYEAQQDKSGLPNDRFSAERPEGSISTLTIQRTEQRDSAMYRCASSGPTGGQNEKLFFGSGTQLSVL.

The V and J genes are TRBV19 and TRBJ2-5; the D is unclear. The V end lost 3 bases, the J end lost 5 bases, and 25 bases lay between the germline ends. The CDR3 is 18 amino acids. Germline V gene sequence: CDR1 LNHDA, CDR2 SQIVND (reference sequence). The CDR3 DNA is TGTGCCAGTAGTATTAGTTTCTCCGTGGGCCCAAACTGGGAGACCCAGTACTTC. It encodes CASSISFSVGPNWETQYF.

This sequence joins TRBV6-6 and TRBJ2-1; no firm D call. V lost 0 bases and J lost 9, with 6 bases in between. CDR1 MNHNY and CDR2 SVGAGI come from the germline V gene (reference sequence). This CDR3 spans 12 amino acids. The DNA for the CDR3 is TGTGCCAGCAGTTACTCTGTGCGTGAGCAGTTCTTC. It codes for CASSYSVREQFF.

The chain uses TRBV6-2 or TRBV6-3 and TRBJ2-2; D unclear. Between the trimmed V and J ends, which lost 7 bases and 4 bases, there was a span of 16 bases. Germline CDR1 MNHEY, CDR2 SVGEGT. The CDR3 totals 15 residues. CDR3 DNA sequence: TGTGCCAGCACCCCACACCGGGTCAGCACCGGGGAGCTGTTTTTT. Amino acids: CASTPHRVSTGELFF.

This sequence joins TRBV7-8 and TRBJ1-3; D call uncertain. The germline gives CDR1 SGHVS, CDR2 FQNEAQ. The CDR3 runs to 14 residues. The V end lost 5 bases, the J end lost 0 bases, and 8 bases lay between the germline ends. The chain's CDR3 is CASSPNSSGNTIYF. CDR3 DNA sequence: TGTGCCAGCAGCCCCAATTCCTCTGGAAACACCATATATTTT.

The chain recombines TRBV14 with TRBJ2-1, with a weak D call TRBD2 (6 bases). Germline V lookup: CDR1 SGHDN, CDR2 FVKESK. V shed 4 bases and J shed 3 bases, with 7 bases lying between them. This CDR3 has 13 residues. DNA of the CDR3: TGTGCCAGCAGCCCGGGACTCTACAATGAGCAGTTCTTC. Encoded protein: CASSPGLYNEQFF. The variable domain in full, completed from reference TRBV14 and TRBJ2-1, reads EAGVTQFPSHSVIEKGQTVTLRCDPISGHDNLYWYRRVMGKEIKFLLHFVKESKQDESGMPNNRFLAERTGGTYSTLKVQPAELEDSGVYFCASSPGLYNEQFFGPGTRLTVL.

This sequence joins TRBV18 and TRBJ1-2, with D unresolved. The CDR3 runs 14 residues. The V gene lost 6 bases and the J gene lost 5 bases, with 16 bases spanning the gap. Germline CDR1 KGHSH, CDR2 LQKENI. CDR3 DNA sequence: TGTGCCAGCTCCCTAAGGAGGGAGGGATATGGCTACACCTTC. Translated, it gives CASSLRREGYGYTF.

The chain has TRBV7-6 and TRBJ1-5; 7 nucleotides match TRBD1. V shed 1 base and J 3 bases; nucleotides not matched to a gene: 12. Germline CDR1 SGHVS, CDR2 FNYEAQ. The CDR3 has 18 residues. The CDR3 nucleotides read TGTGCCAGCAGCTTAGGCGGGCAGGGGGACGGCCCCAATCAGCCCCAGCATTTT. Protein sequence: CASSLGGQGDGPNQPQHF.

The chain employs TRBV7-9 and TRBJ1-4; perhaps TRBD1 as D (5 bases). Germline V CDR1 and CDR2: SEHNR, FQNEAQ (reference sequence). The CDR3 consists of 15 residues. Trimming stripped 5 bases from V and 3 bases from J, with 13 bases between. The CDR3 DNA follows: TGTGCCAGCAGCCCGGGGGGGATTTCTAATGAAAAACTGTTTTTT. Its protein is CASSPGGISNEKLFF. Using reference TRBV7-9 and TRBJ1-4 for the parts outside the CDR3, the full variable domain is DTGVSQNPRHKITKRGQNVTFRCDPISEHNRLYWYRQTLGQGPEFLTYFQNEAQLEKSRLLSDRFSAERPKGSFSTLEIQRTEQGDSAMYLCASSPGGISNEKLFFGSGTQLSVL.

The chain links TRBV5-1 to TRBJ2-3, with D possibly TRBD1 on 6 matching bases. Trimming pared 0 bases from V and 0 bases from J, leaving 8 bases between. This CDR3 is 15 amino acids long. CDR1 SGHRS and CDR2 YFSETQ come from the germline V gene. The CDR3 bases are TGCGCCAGCAGCTTGGTACAGGGAAGCACAGATACGCAGTATTTT. Its protein is CASSLVQGSTDTQYF.

This chain uses TRBV12-3 or TRBV12-4 with TRBJ1-1, with D perhaps matching TRBD1 (6 bases). The V and J ends lost 7 bases and 10 bases respectively, with 13 bases between them. CDR3 size: 11 residues. CDR3: CASTRQVAAFF. The CDR3 DNA sequence: TGTGCCAGCACCAGACAGGTGGCAGCTTTCTTT.

This clone has just a few counts. The chain couples TRBV7-9 to TRBJ2-1; TRBD2 might be the D (6 bases). CDR3 length equals 15 residues. V lost 6 bases and J lost 1, with 13 bases in between. CDR1 is SEHNR and CDR2 is FQNEAQ in the germline V gene (reference sequence). The CDR3 coding sequence is TGTGCCAGCAGTACGACGGGGGAATCCTACAATGAGCAGTTCTTC. Translation gives CASSTTGESYNEQFF.